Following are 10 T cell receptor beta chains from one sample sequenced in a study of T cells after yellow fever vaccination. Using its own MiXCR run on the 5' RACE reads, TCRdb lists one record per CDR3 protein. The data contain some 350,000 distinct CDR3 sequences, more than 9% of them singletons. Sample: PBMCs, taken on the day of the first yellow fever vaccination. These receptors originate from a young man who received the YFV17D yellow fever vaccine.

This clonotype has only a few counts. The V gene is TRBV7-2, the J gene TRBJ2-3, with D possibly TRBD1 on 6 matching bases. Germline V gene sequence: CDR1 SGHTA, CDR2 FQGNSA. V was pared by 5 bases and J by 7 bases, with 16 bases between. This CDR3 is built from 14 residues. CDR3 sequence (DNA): TGTGCCAGCAGCGGCGCCCTTCAGGGGTATACGCAGTATTTT. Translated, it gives CASSGALQGYTQYF.

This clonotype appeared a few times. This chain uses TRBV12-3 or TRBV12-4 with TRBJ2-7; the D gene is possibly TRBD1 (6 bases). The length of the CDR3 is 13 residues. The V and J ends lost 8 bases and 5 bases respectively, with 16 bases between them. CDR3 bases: TGTGCCAGCGGACATCTGACAGGTGACGAGCAGTACGTC. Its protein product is CASGHLTGDEQYV.

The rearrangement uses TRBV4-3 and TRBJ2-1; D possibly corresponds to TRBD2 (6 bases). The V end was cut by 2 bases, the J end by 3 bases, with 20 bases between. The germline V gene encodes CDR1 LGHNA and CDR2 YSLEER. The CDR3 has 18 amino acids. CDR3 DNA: TGCGCCAGCAGCCAATCGCCCGGAGGGGCCGCCGACTACAATGAGCAGTTCTTC. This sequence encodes CASSQSPGGAADYNEQFF.

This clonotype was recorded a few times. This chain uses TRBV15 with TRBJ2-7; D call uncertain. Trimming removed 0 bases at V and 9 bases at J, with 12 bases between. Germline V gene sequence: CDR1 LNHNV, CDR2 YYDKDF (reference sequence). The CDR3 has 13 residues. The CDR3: CATSRDGVDGQYF. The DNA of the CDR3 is TGTGCCACCAGCAGAGATGGGGTCGATGGGCAGTACTTC.

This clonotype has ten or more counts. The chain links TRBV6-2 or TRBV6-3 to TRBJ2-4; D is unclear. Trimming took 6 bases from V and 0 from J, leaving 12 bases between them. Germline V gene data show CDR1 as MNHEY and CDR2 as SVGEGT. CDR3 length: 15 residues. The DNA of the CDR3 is TGTGCCAGCAGCCCTGACCCCTCAGCCAAAAACATTCAGTACTTC. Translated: CASSPDPSAKNIQYF.

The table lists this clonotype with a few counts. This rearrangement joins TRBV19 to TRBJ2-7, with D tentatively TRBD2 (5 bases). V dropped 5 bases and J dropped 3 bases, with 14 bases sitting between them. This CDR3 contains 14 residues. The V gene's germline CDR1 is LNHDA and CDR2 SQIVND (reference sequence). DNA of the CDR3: TGTGCCAGTAGTCCTGCGGGCCTCATCTACGAGCAGTACTTC. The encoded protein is CASSPAGLIYEQYF. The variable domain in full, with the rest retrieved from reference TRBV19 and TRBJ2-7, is DGGITQSPKYLFRKEGQNVTLSCEQNLNHDAMYWYRQDPGQGLRLIYYSQIVNDFQKGDIAEGYSVSREKKESFPLTVTSAQKNPTAFYLCASSPAGLIYEQYFGPGTRLTVT.

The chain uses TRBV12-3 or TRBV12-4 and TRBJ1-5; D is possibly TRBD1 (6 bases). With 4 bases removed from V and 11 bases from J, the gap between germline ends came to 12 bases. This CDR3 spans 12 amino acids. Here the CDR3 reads CASSSYTGTQHF. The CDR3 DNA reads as TGTGCCAGCAGTTCGTATACAGGGACCCAGCATTTT.

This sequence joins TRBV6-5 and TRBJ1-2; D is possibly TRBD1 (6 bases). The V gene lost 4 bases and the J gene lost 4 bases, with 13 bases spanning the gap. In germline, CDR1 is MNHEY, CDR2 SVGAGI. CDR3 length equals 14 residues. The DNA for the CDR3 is TGTGCCAGCAGTTTAAAGGACAGTCCCTATGGCTACACCTTC. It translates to CASSLKDSPYGYTF.

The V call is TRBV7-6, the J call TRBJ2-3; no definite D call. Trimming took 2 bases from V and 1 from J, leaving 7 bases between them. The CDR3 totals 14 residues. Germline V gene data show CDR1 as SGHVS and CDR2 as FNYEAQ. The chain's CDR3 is CASSLKGGTDTQYF. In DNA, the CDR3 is TGTGCCAGCAGCTTAAAAGGTGGCACAGATACGCAGTATTTT. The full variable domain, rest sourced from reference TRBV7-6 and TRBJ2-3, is GAGVSQSPRYKVTKRGQDVALRCDPISGHVSLYWYRQALGQGPEFLTYFNYEAQQDKSGLPNDRFSAERPEGSISTLTIQRTEQRDSAMYRCASSLKGGTDTQYFGPGTRLTVL.

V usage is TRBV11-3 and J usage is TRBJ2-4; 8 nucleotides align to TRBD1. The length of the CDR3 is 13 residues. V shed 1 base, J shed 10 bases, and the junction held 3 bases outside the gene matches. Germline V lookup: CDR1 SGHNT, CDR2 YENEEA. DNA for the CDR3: TGTGCCAGCAGCTTAGGCGGACAGGGTATTCAGTACTTC. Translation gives CASSLGGQGIQYF. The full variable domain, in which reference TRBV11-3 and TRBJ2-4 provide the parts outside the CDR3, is EAGVVQSPRYKIIEKKQPVAFWCNPISGHNTLYWYLQNLGQGPELLIRYENEEAVDDSQLPKDRFSAERLKGVDSTLKIQPAELGDSAVYLCASSLGGQGIQYFGAGTRLSVL.